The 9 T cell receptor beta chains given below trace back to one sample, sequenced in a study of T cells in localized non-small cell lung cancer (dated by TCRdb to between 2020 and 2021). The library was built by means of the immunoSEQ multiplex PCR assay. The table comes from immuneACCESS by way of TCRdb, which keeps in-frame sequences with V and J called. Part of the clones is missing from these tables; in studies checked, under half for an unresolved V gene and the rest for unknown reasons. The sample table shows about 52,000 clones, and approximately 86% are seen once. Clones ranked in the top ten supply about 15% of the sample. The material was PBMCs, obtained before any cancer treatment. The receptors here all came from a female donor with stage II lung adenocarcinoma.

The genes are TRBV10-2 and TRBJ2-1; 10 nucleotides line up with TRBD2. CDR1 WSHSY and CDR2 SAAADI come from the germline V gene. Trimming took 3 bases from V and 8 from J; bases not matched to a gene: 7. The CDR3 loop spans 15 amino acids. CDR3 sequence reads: CASSETSGAQDEQFF. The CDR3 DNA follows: TGCGCCAGCAGTGAAACTAGCGGGGCCCAGGATGAGCAGTTCTTC.

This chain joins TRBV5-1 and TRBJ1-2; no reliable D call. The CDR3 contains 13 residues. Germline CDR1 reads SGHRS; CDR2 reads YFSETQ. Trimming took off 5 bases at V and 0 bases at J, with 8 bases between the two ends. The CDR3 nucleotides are TGCGCCAGCAGAGAGAAACCTAACTATGGCTACACCTTC. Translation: CASREKPNYGYTF.

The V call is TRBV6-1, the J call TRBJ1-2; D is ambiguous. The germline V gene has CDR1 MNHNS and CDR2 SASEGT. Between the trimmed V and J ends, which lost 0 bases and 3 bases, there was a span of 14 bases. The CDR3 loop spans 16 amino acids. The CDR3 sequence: CASSEARAVSYYGYTF. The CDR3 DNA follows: TGTGCCAGCAGTGAAGCTCGGGCAGTTTCGTACTATGGCTACACCTTC.

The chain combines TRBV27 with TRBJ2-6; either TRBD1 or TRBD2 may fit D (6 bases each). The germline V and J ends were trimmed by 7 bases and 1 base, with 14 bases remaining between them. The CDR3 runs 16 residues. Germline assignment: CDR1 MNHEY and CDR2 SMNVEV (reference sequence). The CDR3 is CASTPWGASGANVLTF. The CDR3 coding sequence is TGTGCCAGCACCCCGTGGGGGGCATCTGGGGCCAACGTCCTGACTTTC.

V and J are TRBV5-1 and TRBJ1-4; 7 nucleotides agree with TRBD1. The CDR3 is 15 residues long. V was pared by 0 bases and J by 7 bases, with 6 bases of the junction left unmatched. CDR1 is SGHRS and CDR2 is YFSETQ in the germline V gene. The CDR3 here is CASSLAQGGREKLFF. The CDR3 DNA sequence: TGCGCCAGCAGCTTGGCTCAGGGGGGCCGTGAAAAACTGTTTTTT.

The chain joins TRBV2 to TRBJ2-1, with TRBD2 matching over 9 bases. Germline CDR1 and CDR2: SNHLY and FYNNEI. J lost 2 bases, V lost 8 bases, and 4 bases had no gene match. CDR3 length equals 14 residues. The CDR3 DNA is TGTGCCAGCGGGGGGACTAGCCCCTACAATGAGCAGTTCTTC. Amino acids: CASGGTSPYNEQFF. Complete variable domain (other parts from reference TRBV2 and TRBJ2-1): EPEVTQTPSHQVTQMGQEVILRCVPISNHLYFYWYRQILGQKVEFLVSFYNNEISEKSEIFDDQFSVERPDGSNFTLKIRSTKLEDSAMYFCASGGTSPYNEQFFGPGTRLTVL.

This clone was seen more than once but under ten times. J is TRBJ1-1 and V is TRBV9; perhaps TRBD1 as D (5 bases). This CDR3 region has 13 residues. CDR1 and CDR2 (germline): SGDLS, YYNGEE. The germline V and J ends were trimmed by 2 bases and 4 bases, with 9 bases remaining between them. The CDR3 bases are TGTGCCAGCAGCGTTCCAGGGCGCACTGAAGCTTTCTTT. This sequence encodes CASSVPGRTEAFF.

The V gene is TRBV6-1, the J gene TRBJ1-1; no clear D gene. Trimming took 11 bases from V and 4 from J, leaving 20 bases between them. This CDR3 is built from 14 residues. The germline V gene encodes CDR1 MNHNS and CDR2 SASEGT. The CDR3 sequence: CACSGRRIVTEAFF. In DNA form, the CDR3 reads TGTGCCTGTTCCGGCAGGCGAATCGTCACTGAAGCTTTCTTT.

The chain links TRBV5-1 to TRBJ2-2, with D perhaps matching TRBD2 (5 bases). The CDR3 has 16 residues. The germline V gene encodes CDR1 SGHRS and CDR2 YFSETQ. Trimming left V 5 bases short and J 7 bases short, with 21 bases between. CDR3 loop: CASSPDLSTRNGELFF. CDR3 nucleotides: TGCGCCAGCAGTCCGGATTTGTCCACTAGGAACGGGGAGCTGTTTTTT.